This T cell receptor (beta chain) comes out of a study of T cell repertoires in cytomegalovirus infection. Study background: The public TCR beta signatures pointed to both CMV infection and matching HLA type.

Regarding the study as a whole: People with CMV and the relevant HLA were identified by cumulative public TCR beta family frequency.

TCRdb re-derived calls from the reads in MiXCR, one entry per CDR3 protein. The repertoire includes some 680,000 distinct CDR3 sequences, roughly a third of them detected once, and 2.8% sits in the top ten. In regard to this clonotype: Its antigen is not identified.

Germline lookup yields CDR1 SGHTA and CDR2 FQGTGA. V was trimmed by 0 bases and J by 2 bases, leaving 6 bases between them. This CDR3 is 14 amino acids long. The receptor was isolated from a human donor in good health (CMV status not recorded). Some clones in this sample may be carry-over from other donors' samples. V gene TRBV7-3 combines with J gene TRBJ2-3; D unresolved. Sequencing was performed on PBMCs. CDR3 amino acids: CASSLTQSTDTQYF. The CDR3, as DNA: TGTGCCAGCAGCTTAACCCAGTCCACAGATACGCAGTATTTT.